What follows are 21 T cell receptor beta chains derived from one specimen sequenced in a study of human T cells and chemical hapten exposure. In TCRdb, the RACE reads were re-called with MiXCR into one record per CDR3 protein. Among some 36,000 distinct CDR3 sequences listed, more than 9% were seen once. Indicated time point: patch test 3, about 24 weeks after DPC sensitization. Stated treatment: therapeutic diphenylcyclopropenone sensitization with weekly scalp DPC. Total RNA extraction was carried out from unfractionated whole blood. Sequenced here: whole blood, sampled in connection with sensitization to the hapten diphenylcyclopropenone (DPC). These receptors originate from a man in his fifties or sixties with alopecia areata. Some clones in this sample may be carry-over from other donors' samples.

The CDR3 here is CAIVPGQGLPLHF. CDR3 coding DNA: TGTGCCATTGTCCCGGGACAGGGTTTACCCCTCCACTTT. This rearrangement joins TRBV28 to TRBJ1-6; 9 positions agree with TRBD1. CDR1 and CDR2 from the germline V gene are MDHEN and SYDVKM. V gave up 10 bases and J gave up 12 bases; unmatched junction bases: 10. The CDR3 has 13 amino acids.

This clonotype came up many times. The CDR3 region is CSARDRQTTVRDTQYF. Written as DNA, the CDR3 is TGCAGTGCTAGAGATCGGCAGACGACGGTTAGAGATACGCAGTATTTT. The chain recombines TRBV20-1 with TRBJ2-3; D uncertain. The CDR3 has 16 amino acids. The V gene's germline CDR1 is DFQATT and CDR2 SNEGSKA (reference sequence). The V end was cut by 0 bases, the J end by 5 bases, with 18 bases between.

The gene calls are TRBV6-6 and TRBJ2-5; 15 positions match TRBD2. Per the germline V gene, CDR1 is MNHNY and CDR2 is SVGAGI (reference sequence). The length of the CDR3 is 16 residues. With 2 bases clipped from V and 4 bases from J, the junction kept 2 bases outside the gene matches. CDR3 loop: CASSYGLAGGGETQYF. The CDR3 DNA follows: TGTGCCAGCAGTTACGGACTAGCGGGAGGGGGAGAGACCCAGTACTTC.

The rearrangement uses TRBV27 and TRBJ2-3, with D unclear. Trimming removed 2 bases at V and 4 bases at J, with 16 bases between. The CDR3 has 16 amino acids. Germline assignment: CDR1 MNHEY and CDR2 SMNVEV (reference sequence). The CDR3 bases are TGTGCCAGCAGTTTAGTCGACCCCCGACGCTCAGATACGCAGTATTTT. This translates into CASSLVDPRRSDTQYF.

This clonotype was observed a few times. The V call is TRBV10-2, the J call TRBJ2-5; the D call may be TRBD1 or TRBD2 (6 bases each). Germline CDR1 reads WSHSY; CDR2 reads SAAADI. The CDR3 is made up of 16 amino acids. V lost 4 bases and J lost 5, with 20 bases in between. In DNA form, the CDR3 reads TGCGCCAGCAGTGTTACGGGAGTGATAAGGGGGGAGACCCAGTACTTC. It is translated as CASSVTGVIRGETQYF.

This clonotype was seen many times. This chain connects TRBV7-2 to TRBJ2-1, with a possible D match to TRBD1 (6 bases). The CDR3 has 14 amino acids. V lost 1 base to trimming and J lost 4 bases, with 8 bases between them. Looked up from germline, CDR1 is SGHTA and CDR2 is FQGNSA. CDR3 residues: CASSLGQVYNEQFF. The CDR3 bases are TGTGCCAGCAGCTTAGGACAGGTGTACAATGAGCAGTTCTTC.

This clonotype was seen only a few times. This rearrangement joins TRBV11-2 to TRBJ2-5; no definite D call. V was cut by 5 bases and J by 3 bases, with 7 bases left in between. The CDR3 spans 12 residues. Per germline, CDR1 SGHAT and CDR2 FQNNGV. CDR3 protein: CASSPWEETQYF. In DNA form, the CDR3 reads TGTGCCAGCAGCCCCTGGGAAGAGACCCAGTACTTC.

This clonotype was recorded many times. The chain couples TRBV19 to TRBJ1-5, with D hard to call. Trimming shortened V by 3 bases and J by 6 bases, and 9 bases separated the two germline ends. Germline assignment: CDR1 LNHDA and CDR2 SQIVND (reference sequence). The CDR3 length is 13 residues. DNA for the CDR3: TGTGCCAGTAGTATTCAGGACGGTCAGCCCCAGCATTTT. Translated, it gives CASSIQDGQPQHF.

Many counts were recorded for this clonotype. The rearrangement uses TRBV6-6 and TRBJ1-4; the match to TRBD1 covers 7 bases. The V gene's germline CDR1 is MNHNY and CDR2 SVGAGI (reference sequence). The CDR3 is 17 amino acids. The J segment lost 3 bases and the V segment lost 0 bases, leaving 7 bases of the junction unmatched. The CDR3 here is CASSYSSDRAANEKLFF. CDR3 nucleotide sequence: TGTGCCAGCAGTTACTCATCCGACAGGGCAGCTAATGAAAAACTGTTTTTT.

This clonotype appeared many times. V and J are TRBV29-1 and TRBJ2-1; D tentatively fits TRBD1 or TRBD2 (5 bases each). Trimming cost V 7 bases and J 4 bases, with 11 bases left between them. Germline CDR1 reads SQVTM; CDR2 reads ANQGSEA. The CDR3 consists of 12 residues. CDR3 loop: CSAGTDYNEQFF. The CDR3 DNA sequence: TGCAGCGCCGGGACGGATTACAATGAGCAGTTCTTC.

This clonotype has at least ten counts. This chain joins TRBV3-1 and TRBJ1-6; perhaps TRBD1 as D (5 bases). The germline gives CDR1 LGHDT, CDR2 YNNKEL (reference sequence). V dropped 1 base and J dropped 7 bases, with 11 bases sitting between them. The CDR3 contains 15 residues. The CDR3 sequence: CASSQGAGINSPLHF. The CDR3, as DNA: TGTGCCAGCAGCCAAGGAGCAGGGATAAATTCACCCCTCCACTTT. The whole variable domain, remainder taken from reference TRBV3-1 and TRBJ1-6, is DTAVSQTPKYLVTQMGNDKSIKCEQNLGHDTMYWYKQDSKKFLKIMFSYNNKELIINETVPNRFSPKSPDKAHLNLHINSLELGDSAVYFCASSQGAGINSPLHFGNGTRLTVT.

This clonotype showed up many times. The chain has TRBV7-3 and TRBJ2-5; D assignment may be TRBD1 or TRBD2 (5 bases each). Trimming took 5 bases from V and 1 from J, leaving 20 bases between them. From germline, CDR1 is SGHTA and CDR2 FQGTGA. The CDR3 spans 17 residues. As DNA, the CDR3 is TGTGCCAGCAGCGCCGGGACCCTTGGGCCGTTCCAAGAGACCCAGTACTTC. Protein product: CASSAGTLGPFQETQYF. Looking up the rest from reference TRBV7-3 and TRBJ2-5 gives the full variable domain: GAGVSQTPSNKVTEKGKYVELRCDPISGHTALYWYRQSLGQGPEFLIYFQGTGAADDSGLPNDRFFAVRPEGSVSTLKIQRTERGDSAVYLCASSAGTLGPFQETQYFGPGTRLLVL.

The chain uses TRBV4-1 and TRBJ2-5, with 7 bases matching TRBD2. The CDR3 length is 16 residues. Unmatched junction bases numbered 5, after V lost 0 bases and J lost 1 base. The germline V gene has CDR1 MGHRA and CDR2 YSYEKL. The CDR3 DNA reads as TGCGCCAGCAGCCAAGAGGGTAGCGGGTTCCAAGAGACCCAGTACTTC. Translation: CASSQEGSGFQETQYF.

This clonotype was seen ten or more times. The J gene is TRBJ2-7, the V gene TRBV29-1; D possibly uses TRBD1 or TRBD2 (6 bases each). The CDR3 contains 13 residues. Deletions cut 4 bases from V and 2 bases from J, with 12 bases between. Germline CDR1 is SQVTM and CDR2 is ANQGSEA. The CDR3, as DNA: TGCAGCGTTGTGCGGGACACAACCTACGAGCAGTACTTC. Translation gives CSVVRDTTYEQYF.

This clonotype has a count of ten or more. In DNA, the CDR3 is TGTGCCAGCAGCTTGGCGGGACTAGCAGACAATGAGCAGTTCTTC. It yields the protein CASSLAGLADNEQFF. The chain combines TRBV5-4 with TRBJ2-1, with 9 bases lining up with TRBD2. The CDR3 is 15 amino acids. The germline V gene has CDR1 SGHNT and CDR2 YYREEE (reference sequence). Trimming at V came to 0 bases and at J to 5 bases, leaving 3 bases not matched to a gene.

The V call is TRBV3-1, the J call TRBJ2-7; D gene unclear. CDR3 length: 12 amino acids. Per germline, CDR1 LGHDT and CDR2 YNNKEL (reference sequence). V was pared by 4 bases and J by 4 bases, with 8 bases between. DNA of the CDR3: TGTGCCAGCAGCCTCACAACATACGAGCAGTACTTC. It codes for CASSLTTYEQYF.

This clonotype was seen repeatedly, ten times or more. The chain links TRBV12-3 or TRBV12-4 to TRBJ2-1, with a possible D match to TRBD1 (6 bases). The germline V and J ends were trimmed by 2 bases and 7 bases, with 15 bases remaining between them. This CDR3 is 15 amino acids long. The CDR3 spells CASSLTAGVKNEQFF. Here the CDR3 DNA reads TGTGCCAGCAGTTTAACTGCAGGGGTGAAGAATGAGCAGTTCTTC.

The rearrangement links TRBV28 to TRBJ2-3; D is uncertain. V was shortened by 9 bases and J by 6 bases, with 10 bases between the two germline ends. CDR1 and CDR2 from the germline V gene are MDHEN and SYDVKM. The CDR3 sequence is 11 residues long. CDR3 region: CASVSGDTQYF. The CDR3 coding sequence is TGTGCCAGTGTCTCTGGTGATACGCAGTATTTT.

This clonotype has just a few counts. The chain couples TRBV5-1 to TRBJ1-4; 8 bases are a match to TRBD1. The CDR3 contains 15 residues. Germline CDR1 is SGHRS and CDR2 is YFSETQ. The J segment lost 3 bases and the V segment lost 5 bases, leaving 6 bases of the junction unmatched. CDR3 coding DNA: TGCGCCAGCAGAACAGGGGGATCGGCTAATGAAAAACTGTTTTTT. Its translation: CASRTGGSANEKLFF.

This clonotype appeared a few times. The V gene is TRBV10-1, the J gene TRBJ2-3, with TRBD2 as a possible D gene (5 bases). The CDR3 runs 15 residues. Trimming left V 0 bases short and J 10 bases short, with 17 bases between. Germline V lookup: CDR1 WNHNN, CDR2 SYGVQD (reference sequence). Written as DNA, the CDR3 is TGCGCCAGCAGTGAGTCTCTAATGGCGGGCGAAGCGCAGTATTTT. Its translation is CASSESLMAGEAQYF.

This clonotype came up many times. The chain joins TRBV2 to TRBJ1-6; 9 bases fit TRBD1. Germline V gene lookup returns CDR1 SNHLY and CDR2 FYNNEI. The CDR3 runs to 16 residues. J was trimmed by 7 bases and V by 0 bases; bases with no gene match: 4. CDR3 loop: CASSEASDRGNSPLHF. Written as DNA, the CDR3 is TGTGCCAGCAGTGAAGCGAGCGACAGGGGGAATTCACCCCTCCACTTT.